This is a list of T cell receptor beta chains from one sample in a study of blood T cells in healthy people across ages. TCRdb reanalysed the 5' RACE reads using MiXCR and keeps one entry per CDR3 protein. The sample comprises around 800,000 distinct CDR3 sequences, 62% of which are singletons, and about 30% rests with the top ten. Sequencing was performed on blood. All receptors come from a man between 25 and 39 years old in good health. CDR3s include the opening cysteine and the closing phenylalanine or tryptophan. D genes are given only for firm matches. Clone size, where shown, is once, few, many, or a class for clones that have expanded.

TRBV6-5	-	once	TRBJ2-7	CASTRLGTYEQYF	TGTGCCAGCACAAGACTAGGGACCTACGAGCAGTACTTC
TRBV7-2	-	-	TRBJ2-7	CASSLRTSSWDEQYF	TGTGCCAGCAGCTTAAGGACCTCTAGTTGGGACGAGCAGTACTTC
TRBV12-3/TRBV12-4	-	few	TRBJ2-1	CASSPRGVAYNEQFF	TGTGCCAGCAGTCCCCGAGGGGTTGCCTACAATGAGCAGTTCTTC
TRBV21-1	-	-	TRBJ2-7	CASSNEVGEQYF	TGTGCCAGCAGCAATGAGGTCGGCGAGCAGTACTTC
TRBV12-3/TRBV12-4	-	-	TRBJ1-5	CASNLGQPNQPQHF	TGTGCCAGCAATTTAGGGCAGCCGAATCAGCCCCAGCATTTT
TRBV10-3	-	-	TRBJ2-6	CAISESRPAGANVLTF	TGTGCCATCAGTGAGTCTAGACCAGCTGGGGCCAACGTCCTGACTTTC
TRBV12-3/TRBV12-4	TRBD2	-	TRBJ2-5	CASNSPGPLAEETQYF	TGTGCCAGCAATTCCCCGGGCCCCCTAGCGGAGGAGACCCAGTACTTC
TRBV3-1	TRBD1	few	TRBJ1-4	CASRTGTGNEKLFF	TGTGCCAGCAGGACCGGGACAGGCAATGAAAAACTGTTTTTT
TRBV27	-	-	TRBJ1-2	CASSLSRGSASYGYTF	TGTGCCAGCAGTTTATCGAGGGGGTCGGCTAGCTATGGCTACACCTTC
TRBV10-3	-	many	TRBJ2-7	CAINAQVSYEQYF	TGTGCCATCAATGCACAGGTCTCCTACGAGCAGTACTTC
TRBV28	TRBD1	-	TRBJ2-7	CASSLDRSHDDEQYF	TGTGCCAGCAGTCTGGACAGGAGCCATGACGATGAGCAGTACTTC
TRBV5-1	TRBD2	-	TRBJ2-3	CASSFKRGAPTDTQYF	TGCGCCAGCAGCTTTAAGCGGGGGGCCCCCACAGATACGCAGTATTTT
TRBV27	-	-	TRBJ1-5	CASMKTASNQPQHF	TGTGCCAGCATGAAGACAGCGAGCAATCAGCCCCAGCATTTT
TRBV20-1	-	few	TRBJ2-4	CSARSGFGRAEEQYF	TGCAGTGCTAGATCTGGATTCGGCAGGGCTGAGGAGCAGTACTTC
TRBV20-1	-	-	TRBJ2-7	CSATGTNPYEQYF	TGCAGTGCTACCGGGACCAATCCCTACGAGCAGTACTTC
TRBV2	TRBD2	-	TRBJ2-1	CASSRTRVGHNEQFF	TGTGCCAGCAGCAGGACTAGAGTGGGCCACAATGAGCAGTTCTTC
TRBV11-1	-	few	TRBJ2-1	CASSLAATGLRNEQFF	TGTGCCAGCAGCTTAGCCGCGACGGGCCTTAGGAATGAGCAGTTCTTC
TRBV7-2	-	-	TRBJ2-1	CASSPPLYNEQFF	TGTGCCAGCAGCCCCCCCCTCTACAATGAGCAGTTCTTC